This T cell receptor (beta chain) was sequenced for a study of blood T cell repertoires in COVID-19. Original methodology: Amplified reference gene primers provided the basis for estimating nucleated cell counts. Data came from immunoSEQ multiplex PCR; TCRdb stores just in-frame clones and leaves some out. That table supplies the V and J calls and clone size; D and trimming were determined from the DNA. The sample shows some 60,000 clones, 90% of them seen only once. This CDR3 spans 13 amino acids. The chain recombines TRBV12-2 with TRBJ2-5; whether TRBD1, the table's D call, matches the DNA was not checked. TRBV12-2 is a known pseudogene. The specimen was peripheral blood. The TCR was taken from a man aged 60-69 years with acute or convalescent COVID-19. The CDR3 spells CASRPRDKETQYF. The CDR3 DNA reads TGTGCAAGTCGCCCCCGGGACAAGGAGACCCAGTACTTC.